This TCR beta chain was recorded in a study of cytomegalovirus exposure and HLA in healthy donors. General study findings and limits: Accurate HLA-A and HLA-B prediction from TCR beta sequences was reported for most subjects. Later analysis identified about 15,000 TCR beta sequences associated with HLA alleles, using a false discovery rate threshold of 0.05. About 87% or about 30% of the time was how often most TCR beta V segments were productive, according to an earlier analysis. One variant, a missense change in DCLRE1C, was linked in a later analysis to TCR beta V- and J-gene trimming.

This clone was observed a few times. What it binds is unknown. Both 60 Vbeta primers and 13 Jbeta primers went into the PCR. Produced via immunoSEQ multiplex PCR; TCRdb's table is partial and in-frame only. The repertoire holds about 160,000 clones, approximately 72% seen once, with approximately 2.4% in the top ten. This TCR was recovered from a female donor in good health and CMV-seronegative. Sequencing used PBMCs.

For the CDR3, the DNA is TGTGCCAGCAGCTTCTCTAGCGGGGGGTCCTACAATGAGCAGTTCTTC. Protein sequence: CASSFSSGGSYNEQFF. V usage is TRBV7-2 and J usage is TRBJ2-1; the match to TRBD2 covers 11 bases. The CDR3 consists of 16 residues. J was trimmed by 1 base and V by 3 bases; bases with no gene match: 2. CDR1 is SGHTA, CDR2 FQGNSA, per germline.